The 11 T cell receptor beta chains below were found in one sample sequenced in a study of CD8 T cells in Susac syndrome. When the RNA was reverse transcribed, random hexamers were used with an input of roughly 0.45 to 1 ug. Via MiXCR, TCRdb re-called the immunoSEQ multiplex PCR reads, giving one row per CDR3 protein. The data hold under 200,000 distinct CDR3 sequences, with about 90% observed a single time. Sequencing input: CD4+ T cells from PBMCs. The receptors stem from a human donor in good health.

The rearrangement uses TRBV21-1 and TRBJ2-2; the table's D call TRBD2 went unverified against the DNA. TRBV21-1 is a listed pseudogene. The CDR3 runs 16 residues. The CDR3 nucleotides read TGTGCCAGCAGCAAGGGACTAGCTCTGGACACCGGGGAGCTGTTTTTT. This translates into CASSKGLALDTGELFF.

V usage is TRBV7-8 and J usage is TRBJ1-1; perhaps TRBD1 as D (6 bases). V dropped 5 bases and J dropped 1 base, with 14 bases sitting between them. The germline CDR1 and CDR2 sequences are SGHVS and FQNEAQ. This CDR3 is built from 15 residues. In DNA form, the CDR3 reads TGTGCCAGCAGCCCACGACAGGTGACGAACACTGAAGCTTTCTTT. This gives the protein CASSPRQVTNTEAFF.

This clonotype was seen a handful of times. The chain couples TRBV18 to TRBJ1-1; D ambiguous. The V end was cut by 1 base, the J end by 1 base, with 4 bases between. The CDR3 loop spans 13 amino acids. Looked up from germline, CDR1 is KGHSH and CDR2 is LQKENI. CDR3 nucleotides: TGTGCCAGCTCACCACAGAGGAACACTGAAGCTTTCTTT. Its protein product is CASSPQRNTEAFF.

The gene calls are TRBV3-1 and TRBJ2-7; TRBD1 might be the D (6 bases). The V end lost 0 bases, the J end lost 5 bases, and 11 bases lay between the germline ends. The CDR3 spans 14 residues. CDR1 is LGHDT and CDR2 is YNNKEL in the germline V gene (reference sequence). CDR3 amino acids: CASSQDYRAHEQYF. Written as DNA, the CDR3 is TGTGCCAGCAGCCAAGACTACAGGGCCCACGAGCAGTACTTC.

This chain uses TRBV2 with TRBJ1-2; 8 nucleotides agree with TRBD1. Trimming cost V 7 bases and J 4 bases; bases outside gene matches: 8. The CDR3 loop spans 14 amino acids. Germline V gene lookup returns CDR1 SNHLY and CDR2 FYNNEI. The CDR3 region is CASNPRQGRYGYTF. The CDR3 nucleotides read TGTGCCAGCAACCCTAGACAGGGGCGCTATGGCTACACCTTC.

This chain joins TRBV19 and TRBJ1-2; tentative D call: TRBD1 (6 bases). The CDR3 totals 14 residues. The germline V gene has CDR1 LNHDA and CDR2 SQIVND (reference sequence). V gave up 3 bases and J gave up 8 bases, with 16 bases separating them. In DNA form, the CDR3 reads TGTGCCAGTAGTATTCCACCCAGGGGCCGCGGCTACACCTTC. The encoded protein is CASSIPPRGRGYTF.

This clonotype was found once. The chain has TRBV19 and TRBJ1-1; D is unclear. The length of the CDR3 is 14 residues. V lost 2 bases and J lost 9, with 16 bases in between. Germline V gene lookup returns CDR1 LNHDA and CDR2 SQIVND (reference sequence). This CDR3 reads CASSISLRPLKAFF. The CDR3 coding sequence is TGTGCCAGTAGTATAAGTCTCAGACCCCTAAAAGCTTTCTTT.

The chain links TRBV9 to TRBJ1-2; tentative D call: TRBD1 (5 bases). The germline V gene encodes CDR1 SGDLS and CDR2 YYNGEE. The CDR3 consists of 13 residues. V gave up 1 base and J gave up 4 bases, with 8 bases separating them. The CDR3 reads CASSVSQVYGYTF. The DNA of the CDR3 is TGTGCCAGCAGCGTATCACAGGTCTATGGCTACACCTTC.

CDR3 sequence reads: CASSFVAPFGAGEDTQYF. In DNA form, the CDR3 reads TGTGCCAGCAGCTTCGTAGCCCCTTTTGGAGCGGGGGAAGATACGCAGTATTTT. The chain links TRBV11-2 to TRBJ2-3; 8 bases map to TRBD2. Per germline, CDR1 SGHAT and CDR2 FQNNGV. V lost 3 bases, J lost 5 bases, and 16 bases stayed unmatched. The CDR3 is made up of 18 amino acids.

This chain uses TRBV20-1 with TRBJ2-1; TRBD2 agrees at 13 bases. Germline assignment: CDR1 DFQATT and CDR2 SNEGSKA (reference sequence). The CDR3 loop spans 18 amino acids. Unmatched junction bases numbered 10, after V lost 5 bases and J lost 0 bases. Written as DNA, the CDR3 is TGCAGTGCTCCCCCCGGACTAGCGGGGGTAAGCTCCTACAATGAGCAGTTCTTC. Translation gives CSAPPGLAGVSSYNEQFF.

The rearrangement uses TRBV20-1 and TRBJ1-2; unclear D gene. Trimming shortened V by 3 bases and J by 8 bases, and 13 bases separated the two germline ends. Germline lookup yields CDR1 DFQATT and CDR2 SNEGSKA (reference sequence). The CDR3 is 12 residues long. The CDR3 nucleotides are TGCAGTGCTAGCAGCCCGACCCGCGGCTACACCTTC. Amino acids: CSASSPTRGYTF.